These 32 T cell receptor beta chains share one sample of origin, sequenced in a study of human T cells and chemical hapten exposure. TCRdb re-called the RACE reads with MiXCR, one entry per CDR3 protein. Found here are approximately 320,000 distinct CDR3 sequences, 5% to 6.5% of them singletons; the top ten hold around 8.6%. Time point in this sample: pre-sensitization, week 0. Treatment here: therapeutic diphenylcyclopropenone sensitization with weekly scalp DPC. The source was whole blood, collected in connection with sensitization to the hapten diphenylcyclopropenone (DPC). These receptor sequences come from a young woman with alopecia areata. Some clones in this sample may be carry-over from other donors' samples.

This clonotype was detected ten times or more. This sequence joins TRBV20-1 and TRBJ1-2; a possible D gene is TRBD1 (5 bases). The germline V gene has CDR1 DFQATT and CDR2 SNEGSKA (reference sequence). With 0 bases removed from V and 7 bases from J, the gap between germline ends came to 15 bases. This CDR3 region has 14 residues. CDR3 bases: TGCAGTGCTAGAGATTTGCAGGGAACGACTGGCTACACCTTC. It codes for CSARDLQGTTGYTF.

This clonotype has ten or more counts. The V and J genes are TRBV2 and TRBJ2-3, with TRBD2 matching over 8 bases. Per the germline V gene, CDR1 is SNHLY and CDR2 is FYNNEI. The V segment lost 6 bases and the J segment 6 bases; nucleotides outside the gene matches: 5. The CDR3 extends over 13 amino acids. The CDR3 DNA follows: TGTGCCAGCAGGGGGACTAGTCGCGATACGCAGTATTTT. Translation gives CASRGTSRDTQYF.

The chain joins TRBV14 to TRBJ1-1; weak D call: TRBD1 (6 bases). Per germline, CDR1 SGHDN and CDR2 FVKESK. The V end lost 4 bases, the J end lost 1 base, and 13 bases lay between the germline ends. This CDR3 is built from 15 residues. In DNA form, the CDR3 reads TGTGCCAGCAGCCCAATGACAGGCGGGAACACTGAAGCTTTCTTT. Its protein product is CASSPMTGGNTEAFF.

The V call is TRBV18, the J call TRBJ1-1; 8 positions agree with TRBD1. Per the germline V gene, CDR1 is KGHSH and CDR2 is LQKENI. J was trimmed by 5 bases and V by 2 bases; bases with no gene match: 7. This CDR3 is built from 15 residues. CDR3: CASSPYEQGGTEAFF. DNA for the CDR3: TGTGCCAGCTCACCATATGAACAGGGGGGGACTGAAGCTTTCTTT.

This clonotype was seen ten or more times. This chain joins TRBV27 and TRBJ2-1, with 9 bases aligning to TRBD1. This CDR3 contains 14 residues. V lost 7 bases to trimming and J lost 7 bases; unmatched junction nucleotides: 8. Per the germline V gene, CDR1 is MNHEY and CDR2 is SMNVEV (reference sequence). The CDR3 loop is CASNRDRDRNEQFF. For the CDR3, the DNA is TGTGCCAGCAACCGGGACAGGGATCGGAATGAGCAGTTCTTC.

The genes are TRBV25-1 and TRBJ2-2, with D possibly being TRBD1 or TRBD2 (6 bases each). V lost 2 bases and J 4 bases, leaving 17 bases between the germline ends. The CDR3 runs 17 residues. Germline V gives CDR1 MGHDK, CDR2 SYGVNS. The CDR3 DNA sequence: TGTGCCAGCAGTGAAATTGCGGAGGGGGAGTTCACCGGGGAGCTGTTTTTT. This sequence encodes CASSEIAEGEFTGELFF.

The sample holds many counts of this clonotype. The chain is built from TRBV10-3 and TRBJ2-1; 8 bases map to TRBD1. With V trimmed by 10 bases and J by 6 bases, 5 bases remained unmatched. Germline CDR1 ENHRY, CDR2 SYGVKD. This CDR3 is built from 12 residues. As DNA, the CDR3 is TGTGCCAGCGGACAGGGCGGCAATGAGCAGTTCTTC. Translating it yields CASGQGGNEQFF.

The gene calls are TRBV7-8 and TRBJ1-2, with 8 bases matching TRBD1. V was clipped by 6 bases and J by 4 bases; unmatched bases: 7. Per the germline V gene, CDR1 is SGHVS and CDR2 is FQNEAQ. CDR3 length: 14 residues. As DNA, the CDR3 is TGTGCCAGCAGTTCGTTCGGACAGGGCTATGGCTACACCTTC. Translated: CASSSFGQGYGYTF.

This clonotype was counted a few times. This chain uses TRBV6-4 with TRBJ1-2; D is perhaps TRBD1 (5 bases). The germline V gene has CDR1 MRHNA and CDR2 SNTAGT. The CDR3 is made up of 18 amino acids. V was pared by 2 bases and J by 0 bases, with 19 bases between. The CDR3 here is CASSDKAEGIPSNYGYTF. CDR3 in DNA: TGTGCCAGCAGTGACAAGGCGGAGGGGATCCCCTCTAACTATGGCTACACCTTC.

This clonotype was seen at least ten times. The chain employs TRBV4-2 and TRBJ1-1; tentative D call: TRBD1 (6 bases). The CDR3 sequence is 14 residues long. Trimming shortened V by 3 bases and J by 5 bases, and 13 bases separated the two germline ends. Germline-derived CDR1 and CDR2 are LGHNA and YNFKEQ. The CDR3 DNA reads TGTGCCAGCAGCCAGCAACCGGACAGAACTGAAGCTTTCTTT. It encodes CASSQQPDRTEAFF.

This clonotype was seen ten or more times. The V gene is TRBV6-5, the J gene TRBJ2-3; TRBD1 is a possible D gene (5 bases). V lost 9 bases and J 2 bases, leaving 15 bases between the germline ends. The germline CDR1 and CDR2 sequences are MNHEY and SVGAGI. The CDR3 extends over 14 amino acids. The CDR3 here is CASRQRVVTDTQYF. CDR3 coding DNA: TGTGCCAGTCGACAGAGAGTGGTCACAGATACGCAGTATTTT.

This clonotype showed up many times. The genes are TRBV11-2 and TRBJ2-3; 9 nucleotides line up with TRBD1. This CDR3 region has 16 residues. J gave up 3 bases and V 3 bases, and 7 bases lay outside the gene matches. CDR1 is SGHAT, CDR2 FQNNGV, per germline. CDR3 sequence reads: CASSFSGQGWTDTQYF. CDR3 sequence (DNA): TGTGCCAGCAGCTTCTCTGGACAGGGGTGGACAGATACGCAGTATTTT.

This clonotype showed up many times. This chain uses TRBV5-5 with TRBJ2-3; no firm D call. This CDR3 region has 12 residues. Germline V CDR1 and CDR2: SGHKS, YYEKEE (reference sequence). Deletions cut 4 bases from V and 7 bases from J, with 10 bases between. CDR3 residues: CASSPTAYTQYF. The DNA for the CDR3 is TGTGCCAGCAGCCCAACCGCCTATACGCAGTATTTT.

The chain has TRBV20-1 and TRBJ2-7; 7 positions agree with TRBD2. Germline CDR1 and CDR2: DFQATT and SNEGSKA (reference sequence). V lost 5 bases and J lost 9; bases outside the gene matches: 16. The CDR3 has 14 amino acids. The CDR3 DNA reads TGCAGTGCTCTTCGGCCGGGGGGAGTCCGCGTGCAGTACTTC. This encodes CSALRPGGVRVQYF.

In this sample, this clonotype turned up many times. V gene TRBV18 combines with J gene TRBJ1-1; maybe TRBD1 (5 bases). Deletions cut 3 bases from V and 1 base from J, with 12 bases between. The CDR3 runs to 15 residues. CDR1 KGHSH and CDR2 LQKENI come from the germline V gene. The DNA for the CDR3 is TGTGCCAGCTCACCTTTGGGGGGAACGAACACTGAAGCTTTCTTT. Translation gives CASSPLGGTNTEAFF.

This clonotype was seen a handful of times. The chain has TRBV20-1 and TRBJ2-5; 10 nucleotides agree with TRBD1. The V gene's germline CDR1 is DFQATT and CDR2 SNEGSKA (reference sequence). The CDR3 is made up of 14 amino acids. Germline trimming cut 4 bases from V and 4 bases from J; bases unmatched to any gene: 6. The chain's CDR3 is CSANDRGRGETQYF. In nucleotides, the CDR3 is TGCAGTGCTAACGACAGGGGGCGGGGAGAGACCCAGTACTTC.

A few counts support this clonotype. The CDR3 nucleotides are TGTGCCAGCAGCTTAGAAGGGCTCCAAGGGCCCCAGCATTTT. It translates to CASSLEGLQGPQHF. This chain joins TRBV7-2 and TRBJ1-5; no reliable D call. Trimming took 1 base from V and 9 from J, leaving 13 bases between them. There are 14 residues in the CDR3. Germline loops: CDR1 SGHTA, CDR2 FQGNSA. The full variable domain, in which reference TRBV7-2 and TRBJ1-5 provide the parts outside the CDR3, is GAGVSQSPSNKVTEKGKDVELRCDPISGHTALYWYRQSLGQGLEFLIYFQGNSAPDKSGLPSDRFSAERTGGSVSTLTIQRTQQEDSAVYLCASSLEGLQGPQHFGDGTRLSIL.

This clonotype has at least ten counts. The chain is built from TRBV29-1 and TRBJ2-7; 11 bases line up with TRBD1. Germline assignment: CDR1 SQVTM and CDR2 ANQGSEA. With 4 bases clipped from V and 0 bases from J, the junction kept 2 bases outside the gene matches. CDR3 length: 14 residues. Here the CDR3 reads CSVGGTGGSYEQYF. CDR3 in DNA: TGCAGCGTTGGTGGGACAGGGGGCTCCTACGAGCAGTACTTC.

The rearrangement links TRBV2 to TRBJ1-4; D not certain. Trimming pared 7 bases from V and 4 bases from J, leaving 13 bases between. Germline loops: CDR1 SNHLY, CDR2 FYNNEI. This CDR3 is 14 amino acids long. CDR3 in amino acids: CASTGDPYNEKLFF. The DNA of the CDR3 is TGTGCCAGCACCGGTGACCCGTATAATGAAAAACTGTTTTTT.

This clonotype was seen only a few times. In DNA, the CDR3 is TGCAGTGCCAGACCGGGACTAGAAATGGACAAGCAGTACTTC. Translating gives CSARPGLEMDKQYF. The chain recombines TRBV20-1 with TRBJ2-7; 8 bases map to TRBD2. J gave up 8 bases and V 6 bases, and 15 bases lay outside the gene matches. Germline loops: CDR1 DFQATT, CDR2 SNEGSKA (reference sequence). The CDR3 has 14 amino acids.

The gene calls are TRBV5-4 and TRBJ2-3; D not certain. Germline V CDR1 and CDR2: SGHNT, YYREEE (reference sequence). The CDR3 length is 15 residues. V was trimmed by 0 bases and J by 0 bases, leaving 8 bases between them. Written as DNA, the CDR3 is TGTGCCAGCAGCTTGGCGGTTCAGAGCACAGATACGCAGTATTTT. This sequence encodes CASSLAVQSTDTQYF.

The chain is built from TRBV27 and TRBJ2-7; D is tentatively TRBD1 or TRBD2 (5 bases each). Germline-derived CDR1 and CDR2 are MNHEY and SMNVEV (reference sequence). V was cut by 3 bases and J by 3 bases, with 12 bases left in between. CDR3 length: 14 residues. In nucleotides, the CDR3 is TGTGCCAGCAGTTTGCAGGGAGTGAACTACGAGCAGTACTTC. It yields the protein CASSLQGVNYEQYF.

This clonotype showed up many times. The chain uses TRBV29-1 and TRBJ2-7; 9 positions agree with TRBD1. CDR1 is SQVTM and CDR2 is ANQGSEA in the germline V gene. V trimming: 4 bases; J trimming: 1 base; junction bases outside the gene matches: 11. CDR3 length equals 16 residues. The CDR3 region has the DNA TGCAGCGTTGGGAGACCGACAGGGGGTACTTCCTACGAGCAGTACTTC. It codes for CSVGRPTGGTSYEQYF.

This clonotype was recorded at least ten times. CDR3 sequence (DNA): TGTGCCATCAGTGAGTGGGACAGGGGGAACACTGAAGCTTTCTTT. It specifies CAISEWDRGNTEAFF. The J gene is TRBJ1-1, the V gene TRBV10-3, with 10 bases lining up with TRBD1. This CDR3 contains 15 residues. Trimming removed 1 base from V and 1 base from J; junction bases left unmatched: 0. Germline CDR1 is ENHRY and CDR2 is SYGVKD.

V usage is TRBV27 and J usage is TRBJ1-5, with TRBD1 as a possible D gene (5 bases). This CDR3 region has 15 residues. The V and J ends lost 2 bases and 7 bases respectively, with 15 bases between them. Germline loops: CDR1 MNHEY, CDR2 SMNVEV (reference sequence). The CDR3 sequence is CASSLGDPRGQPQHF. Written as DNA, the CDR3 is TGTGCCAGCAGTTTAGGGGACCCGAGGGGCCAGCCCCAGCATTTT.

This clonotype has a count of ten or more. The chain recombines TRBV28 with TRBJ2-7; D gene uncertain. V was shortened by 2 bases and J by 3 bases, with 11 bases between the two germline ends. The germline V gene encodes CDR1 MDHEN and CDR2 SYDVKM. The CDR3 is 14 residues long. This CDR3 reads CASSLRLLGYEQYF. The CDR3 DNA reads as TGTGCCAGCAGTTTACGGTTGTTGGGCTACGAGCAGTACTTC.

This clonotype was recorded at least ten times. The CDR3 loop reads CASSLWSRPQHF. CDR3 coding DNA: TGTGCCAGCAGCTTATGGTCGCGGCCCCAGCATTTT. This sequence joins TRBV7-9 and TRBJ1-5, with D hard to call. Trimming stripped 2 bases from V and 9 bases from J, with 8 bases between. CDR1 and CDR2 (germline): SEHNR, FQNEAQ (reference sequence). This CDR3 has 12 residues. The complete variable domain, with remaining parts taken from reference TRBV7-9 and TRBJ1-5, reads DTGVSQNPRHKITKRGQNVTFRCDPISEHNRLYWYRQTLGQGPEFLTYFQNEAQLEKSRLLSDRFSAERPKGSFSTLEIQRTEQGDSAMYLCASSLWSRPQHFGDGTRLSIL.

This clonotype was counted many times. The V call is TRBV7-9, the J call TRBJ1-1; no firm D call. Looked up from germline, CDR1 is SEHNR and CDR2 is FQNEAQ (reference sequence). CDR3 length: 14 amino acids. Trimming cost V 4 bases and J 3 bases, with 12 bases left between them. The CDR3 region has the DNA TGTGCCAGCAGCTCCACCGGCTTGGACACTGAAGCTTTCTTT. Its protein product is CASSSTGLDTEAFF.

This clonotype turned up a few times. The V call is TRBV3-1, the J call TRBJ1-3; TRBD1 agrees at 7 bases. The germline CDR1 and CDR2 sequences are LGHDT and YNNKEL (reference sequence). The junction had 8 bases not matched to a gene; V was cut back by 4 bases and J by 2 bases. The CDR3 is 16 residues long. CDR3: CASSLGTDLAGNTIYF. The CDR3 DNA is TGTGCCAGCAGCCTTGGGACAGATCTAGCTGGAAACACCATATATTTT.

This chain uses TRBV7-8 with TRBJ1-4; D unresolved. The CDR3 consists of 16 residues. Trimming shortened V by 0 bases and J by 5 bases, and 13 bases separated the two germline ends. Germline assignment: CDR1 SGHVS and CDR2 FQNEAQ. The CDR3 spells CASSLARAGGNEKLFF. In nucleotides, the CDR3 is TGTGCCAGCAGCTTAGCGCGGGCAGGAGGAAATGAAAAACTGTTTTTT.

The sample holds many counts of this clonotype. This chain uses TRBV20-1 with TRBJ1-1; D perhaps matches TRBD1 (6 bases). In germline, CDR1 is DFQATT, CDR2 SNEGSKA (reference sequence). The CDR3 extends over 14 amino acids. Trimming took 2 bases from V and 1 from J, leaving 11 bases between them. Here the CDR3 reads CSARSGRGNTEAFF. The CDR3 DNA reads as TGCAGTGCTAGATCCGGCAGGGGGAACACTGAAGCTTTCTTT.

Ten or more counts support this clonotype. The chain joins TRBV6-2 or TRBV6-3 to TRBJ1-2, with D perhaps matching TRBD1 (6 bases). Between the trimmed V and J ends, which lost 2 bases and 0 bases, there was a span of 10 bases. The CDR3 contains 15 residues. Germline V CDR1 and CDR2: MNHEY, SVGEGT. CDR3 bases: TGTGCCAGCAGTTACATGGACAGACCTAACTATGGCTACACCTTC. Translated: CASSYMDRPNYGYTF.